The 30 T cell receptor beta chains below come from one sample, sequenced in a study of cytomegalovirus exposure and HLA in healthy donors. It was with 60 Vbeta and 13 Jbeta primers that the PCR ran. The repertoire was sequenced with immunoSEQ multiplex PCR; TCRdb's copy has only in-frame clones and lacks some. The sample totals 130,000 to 150,000 clones; its top ten clones hold about 0.96%. The sequenced sample was PBMCs. Receptors originate from a male donor in good health and CMV-seronegative.

The J gene is TRBJ1-4, the V gene TRBV4-1; 7 nucleotides agree with TRBD1. This CDR3 contains 17 residues. Germline loops: CDR1 MGHRA, CDR2 YSYEKL. With V trimmed by 0 bases and J by 7 bases, 11 bases remained unmatched. The CDR3 sequence: CASSQEMVVQGSEKLFF. CDR3 nucleotide sequence: TGCGCCAGCAGCCAAGAAATGGTCGTACAGGGGAGTGAAAAACTGTTTTTT.

V gene TRBV20-1 combines with J gene TRBJ2-1; D is perhaps TRBD2 (5 bases). Germline values: CDR1 DFQATT, CDR2 SNEGSKA (reference sequence). The CDR3 covers 11 residues. V lost 3 bases, J lost 9 bases, and 9 bases lay in between. CDR3: CSASLALEQFF. CDR3 sequence (DNA): TGCAGTGCTAGTCTAGCACTTGAGCAGTTCTTC.

This chain links TRBV14 with TRBJ2-5; the D gene is possibly TRBD1 (6 bases). The germline CDR1 and CDR2 sequences are SGHDN and FVKESK. The CDR3 runs 16 residues. V was cut by 0 bases and J by 5 bases, with 16 bases left in between. DNA of the CDR3: TGTGCCAGCAGCCAAGATCGCGGCAGGGGTTCGGAGACCCAGTACTTC. Amino acids: CASSQDRGRGSETQYF.

CDR3 in amino acids: CASSSHDRASGYTF. For the CDR3, the DNA is TGTGCCAGCAGTTCACATGACAGGGCAAGTGGCTACACCTTC. The chain uses TRBV27 and TRBJ1-2; 7 nucleotides line up with TRBD1. Trimming cost V 4 bases and J 7 bases; bases outside gene matches: 9. Germline V lookup: CDR1 MNHEY, CDR2 SMNVEV (reference sequence). CDR3 length equals 14 residues.

The chain recombines TRBV18 with TRBJ2-7; D gene ambiguous. Germline V CDR1 and CDR2: KGHSH, LQKENI. Trimming removed 1 base at V and 9 bases at J, with 13 bases between. There are 13 residues in the CDR3. The CDR3 sequence: CASSPQQVVGQYF. The CDR3 coding sequence is TGTGCCAGCTCACCACAGCAGGTCGTCGGGCAGTACTTC.

The CDR3 reads CASSENDRTDTQYF. CDR3 sequence (DNA): TGTGCCAGCAGTGAAAATGACAGAACAGATACGCAGTATTTT. The chain recombines TRBV25-1 with TRBJ2-3, with D possibly being TRBD1 (5 bases). Trimming took off 2 bases at V and 3 bases at J, with 9 bases between the two ends. The CDR3 consists of 14 residues. CDR1 and CDR2 (germline): MGHDK, SYGVNS.

The genes are TRBV18 and TRBJ2-3; 8 bases fit TRBD2. Trimming cost V 3 bases and J 4 bases; bases outside gene matches: 9. Germline assignment: CDR1 KGHSH and CDR2 LQKENI. The CDR3 has 16 amino acids. CDR3 region: CASSPLSGSTADTQYF. CDR3 sequence (DNA): TGTGCCAGCTCACCTTTAAGCGGGAGTACGGCAGATACGCAGTATTTT.

The rearrangement joins TRBV30 to TRBJ1-6; TRBD1 matches at 9 bases. With 2 bases clipped from V and 12 bases from J, the junction kept 8 bases outside the gene matches. Germline V lookup: CDR1 GTSNPN, CDR2 SVGIG (reference sequence). The CDR3 runs 14 residues. CDR3 sequence reads: CAWSPTDRGRPLHF. CDR3 nucleotides: TGTGCCTGGAGTCCGACGGACAGGGGAAGACCCCTCCACTTT.

The chain carries TRBV30 and TRBJ2-1, with TRBD2 matching 8 bases. The V and J ends lost 0 bases and 6 bases, in that order; junction bases with no gene match: 7. The CDR3 consists of 15 residues. CDR1 and CDR2 from the germline V gene are GTSNPN and SVGIG (reference sequence). The CDR3: CAWSVDGRASNEQFF. The CDR3 nucleotides read TGTGCCTGGAGTGTAGACGGGAGGGCCTCCAATGAGCAGTTCTTC.

The V gene is TRBV27, the J gene TRBJ2-7; 13 bases map to TRBD2. The length of the CDR3 is 15 residues. V gave up 5 bases and J gave up 5 bases; unmatched junction bases: 6. The germline gives CDR1 MNHEY, CDR2 SMNVEV (reference sequence). The CDR3 DNA sequence: TGTGCCAGCAGTGCCACTAGCGGGAGGGCCCACGAGCAGTACTTC. It yields the protein CASSATSGRAHEQYF.

The rearrangement uses TRBV28 and TRBJ2-5; 9 bases match TRBD2. The CDR3 contains 16 residues. In germline, CDR1 is MDHEN, CDR2 SYDVKM. With V trimmed by 5 bases and J by 4 bases, 11 bases remained unmatched. The CDR3 DNA reads TGTGCCAGCAGTCAAATAGCGGGGGCGCCGGTAGAGACCCAGTACTTC. Its protein product is CASSQIAGAPVETQYF.

The genes are TRBV19 and TRBJ2-1, with 10 bases aligning to TRBD2. CDR1 is LNHDA and CDR2 is SQIVND in the germline V gene (reference sequence). V lost 4 bases to trimming and J lost 5 bases; unmatched junction nucleotides: 11. The CDR3 covers 17 residues. CDR3 amino acids: CASSTPPLAGVHNEQFF. The CDR3 nucleotides read TGTGCCAGTAGTACCCCACCTCTAGCGGGAGTTCACAATGAGCAGTTCTTC.

This chain links TRBV5-1 with TRBJ2-3, with a possible D match to TRBD1 (5 bases). From germline, CDR1 is SGHRS and CDR2 YFSETQ. The CDR3 loop spans 15 amino acids. V lost 0 bases to trimming and J lost 4 bases, with 12 bases between them. CDR3 DNA sequence: TGCGCCAGCAGCTTGGAGGGGAATCCACCAGATACGCAGTATTTT. This encodes CASSLEGNPPDTQYF. The full variable domain, its missing parts supplied by reference TRBV5-1 and TRBJ2-3, is KAGVTQTPRYLIKTRGQQVTLSCSPISGHRSVSWYQQTPGQGLQFLFEYFSETQRNKGNFPGRFSGRQFSNSRSEMNVSTLELGDSALYLCASSLEGNPPDTQYFGPGTRLTVL.

Details on this clone: An end of the junction does not agree with germline; a read error may underlie this. The chain is built from TRBV30 and TRBJ2-2; D call uncertain. Germline V gene lookup returns CDR1 GTSNPN and CDR2 SVGIG (reference sequence). The length of the CDR3 is 14 residues. The CDR3 DNA sequence: TGTGCCTGGGGTGTCAGGCGAAAGACCGGGGAGCTGTTTTTT. Protein: CAWGVRRKTGELFF.

This chain joins TRBV28 and TRBJ1-5, with 7 bases aligning to TRBD1. Trimming at V came to 8 bases and at J to 5 bases, leaving 6 bases not matched to a gene. The CDR3 spans 13 residues. Germline V lookup: CDR1 MDHEN, CDR2 SYDVKM. The CDR3 here is CASSTGAHQPQHF. Here the CDR3 DNA reads TGTGCCAGCTCTACAGGGGCTCATCAGCCCCAGCATTTT.

The chain links TRBV6-5 to TRBJ1-6; 8 bases map to TRBD1. V trimming: 4 bases; J trimming: 7 bases; junction bases outside the gene matches: 6. Germline lookup yields CDR1 MNHEY and CDR2 SVGAGI. The CDR3 runs to 15 residues. The CDR3 protein is CASSSRGQGNSPLHF. DNA for the CDR3: TGTGCCAGCAGTTCCCGCGGACAGGGCAATTCACCCCTCCACTTT.

The chain is built from TRBV30 and TRBJ1-2; D is uncertain. CDR1 and CDR2 from the germline V gene are GTSNPN and SVGIG (reference sequence). Trimming took 5 bases from V and 2 from J, leaving 6 bases between them. The CDR3 covers 11 residues. The CDR3 spells CAWSENYGYTF. CDR3 DNA sequence: TGTGCCTGGTCCGAGAACTATGGCTACACCTTC.

The chain uses TRBV7-8 and TRBJ1-2, with 12 bases aligning to TRBD1. The CDR3 loop spans 15 amino acids. J gave up 4 bases and V 5 bases, and 5 bases lay outside the gene matches. Per germline, CDR1 SGHVS and CDR2 FQNEAQ. Here the CDR3 reads CASSPGTGGPYGYTF. In DNA, the CDR3 is TGTGCCAGCAGCCCCGGGACAGGGGGCCCCTATGGCTACACCTTC. The variable domain in full, with the rest retrieved from reference TRBV7-8 and TRBJ1-2, is GAGVSQSPRYKVAKRGQDVALRCDPISGHVSLFWYQQALGQGPEFLTYFQNEAQLDKSGLPSDRFFAERPEGSVSTLKIQRTQQEDSAVYLCASSPGTGGPYGYTFGSGTRLTVV.

The V gene is TRBV27, the J gene TRBJ2-3; D may be TRBD2 (7 bases). Germline values: CDR1 MNHEY, CDR2 SMNVEV (reference sequence). This CDR3 spans 16 amino acids. V was clipped by 6 bases and J by 4 bases, with 20 bases between them. CDR3 protein: CASRTEGGRVPDTQYF. Written as DNA, the CDR3 is TGTGCCAGCAGGACCGAGGGGGGGAGGGTTCCAGATACGCAGTATTTT.

The chain has TRBV5-6 and TRBJ2-3; D remains ambiguous. Germline V gene sequence: CDR1 SGHDT, CDR2 YYEEEE. The V end was cut by 4 bases, the J end by 0 bases, with 3 bases between. This CDR3 comprises 12 residues. The CDR3 DNA follows: TGTGCCAGCAGCCTAAGCACAGATACGCAGTATTTT. Encoded protein: CASSLSTDTQYF.

The genes are TRBV30 and TRBJ1-5; D uncertain. The germline V gene encodes CDR1 GTSNPN and CDR2 SVGIG (reference sequence). Trimming took 1 base from V and 0 from J, leaving 10 bases between them. This CDR3 comprises 15 residues. CDR3 sequence: CAWSGGLNSNQPQHF. CDR3 in DNA: TGTGCCTGGAGTGGCGGGTTGAATAGCAATCAGCCCCAGCATTTT. Supplemented by reference TRBV30 and TRBJ1-5, the full variable domain reads SQTIHQWPATLVQPVGSPLSLECTVEGTSNPNLYWYRQAAGRGLQLLFYSVGIGQISSEVPQNLSASRPQDRQFILSSKKLLLSDSGFYLCAWSGGLNSNQPQHFGDGTRLSIL.

The rearrangement links TRBV9 to TRBJ1-5, with 10 nucleotides matching TRBD1. V shed 4 bases and J 4 bases; nucleotides not matched to a gene: 5. The germline V gene has CDR1 SGDLS and CDR2 YYNGEE. The CDR3 contains 15 residues. The CDR3 loop is CASSKGQGTNQPQHF. The DNA of the CDR3 is TGTGCCAGCAGCAAGGGACAGGGGACAAATCAGCCCCAGCATTTT. The variable domain in full, completed from reference TRBV9 and TRBJ1-5, reads DSGVTQTPKHLITATGQRVTLRCSPRSGDLSVYWYQQSLDQGLQFLIQYYNGEERAKGNILERFSAQQFPDLHSELNLSSLELGDSALYFCASSKGQGTNQPQHFGDGTRLSIL.

The V gene is TRBV28, the J gene TRBJ1-3, with 11 bases fitting TRBD1. Unmatched junction bases numbered 4, after V lost 6 bases and J lost 0 bases. The CDR3 has 16 residues. Germline CDR1 reads MDHEN; CDR2 reads SYDVKM. The CDR3 DNA reads as TGTGCCAGCAGCCCGGACAGGGGGCTCTCTGGAAACACCATATATTTT. Its translation is CASSPDRGLSGNTIYF.

This chain uses TRBV13 with TRBJ1-1; 7 positions agree with TRBD1. The CDR3 spans 14 residues. CDR1 is PRHDT and CDR2 is FYEKMQ in the germline V gene (reference sequence). After removal of 3 bases from V and 4 bases from J, the junction contained 5 bases not matched to a gene. In DNA form, the CDR3 reads TGTGCCAGCAGCTTGCGCAGGGGGAGCACTGAAGCTTTCTTT. Translation gives CASSLRRGSTEAFF.

The chain is built from TRBV7-6 and TRBJ1-3; 9 nucleotides agree with TRBD1. The CDR3 runs 16 residues. From germline, CDR1 is SGHVS and CDR2 FNYEAQ. With 3 bases clipped from V and 2 bases from J, the junction kept 5 bases outside the gene matches. The CDR3 is CASSLTTGGTGNTIYF. CDR3 bases: TGTGCCAGCAGCTTGACGACAGGGGGGACTGGAAACACCATATATTTT.

The genes are TRBV6-1 and TRBJ2-1; tentatively, D is TRBD2 (6 bases). V lost 7 bases to trimming and J lost 9 bases, with 22 bases between them. The CDR3 sequence is 15 residues long. Germline assignment: CDR1 MNHNS and CDR2 SASEGT. The CDR3 sequence: CASIQRISGRAEQFF. The CDR3 nucleotides read TGTGCCAGCATCCAGAGGATTAGCGGAAGGGCTGAGCAGTTCTTC.

The chain combines TRBV25-1 with TRBJ1-1; D is undetermined. This CDR3 has 13 amino acids. Per germline, CDR1 MGHDK and CDR2 SYGVNS. Trimming cost V 7 bases and J 1 base, with 10 bases left between them. CDR3 DNA: TGTGCCAGCATCCCCCTCGGGAACACTGAAGCTTTCTTT. Its protein is CASIPLGNTEAFF. The full variable domain, completed using reference TRBV25-1 and TRBJ1-1, is EADIYQTPRYLVIGTGKKITLECSQTMGHDKMYWYQQDPGMELHLIHYSYGVNSTEKGDLSSESTVSRIRTEHFPLTLESARPSHTSQYLCASIPLGNTEAFFGQGTRLTVV.

The V gene is TRBV18, the J gene TRBJ2-3, with TRBD2 identical over 10 bases. The germline CDR1 and CDR2 sequences are KGHSH and LQKENI. The CDR3 covers 16 residues. V lost 2 bases to trimming and J lost 2 bases; unmatched junction nucleotides: 4. In nucleotides, the CDR3 is TGTGCCAGCTCACCATGGACTAGCGGAACCACAGATACGCAGTATTTT. It codes for CASSPWTSGTTDTQYF. Together with reference TRBV18 and TRBJ2-3, the CDR3 gives the full variable domain: NAGVMQNPRHLVRRRGQEARLRCSPMKGHSHVYWYRQLPEEGLKFMVYLQKENIIDESGMPKERFSAEFPKEGPSILRIQQVVRGDSAAYFCASSPWTSGTTDTQYFGPGTRLTVL.

J is TRBJ1-6 and V is TRBV13; 9 bases are shared with TRBD1. With 5 bases clipped from V and 6 bases from J, the junction kept 2 bases outside the gene matches. CDR3 length: 14 residues. Germline V gene sequence: CDR1 PRHDT, CDR2 FYEKMQ (reference sequence). CDR3 amino acids: CASSLGQGNSPLHF. The CDR3, as DNA: TGTGCCAGCAGCCTGGGACAGGGTAATTCACCCCTCCACTTT.

The chain has TRBV19 and TRBJ2-6; 12 nucleotides line up with TRBD1. Germline CDR1 LNHDA, CDR2 SQIVND (reference sequence). CDR3 length: 18 residues. V lost 3 bases to trimming and J lost 4 bases; unmatched junction nucleotides: 7. CDR3 sequence (DNA): TGTGCCAGTAGTATGGTGGGACAGGGGGCGCAGGGGGCCAACGTCCTGACTTTC. It encodes CASSMVGQGAQGANVLTF.